The entry that follows covers one T cell receptor (beta chain) sequence. Its recognized antigen is unknown. The sample holds no much larger clone one base away, and base qualities are not on file. Using the immunoSEQ assay, TCRB CDR3 regions were amplified from 1.5 to 2 micrograms of genomic DNA, or from all available DNA when less than that was on hand. Multiplex PCR used 60 forward primers for TCR V beta segments and 13 reverse primers for J beta segments. To estimate reads per starting template, synthetic control templates were spiked into each sample at limiting dilution. The Illumina HiSeq System generated 87 bp sequencing reads. The paper's processing steps were these. PCR and sequencing errors were removed by a nearest neighbor algorithm that merged closely related sequences. TCR overlap was measured as the percentage of unique tumor TCR beta sequences also present in the same patient's peripheral blood. Entries here come from immuneACCESS through TCRdb and include only in-frame sequences with V and J called. Some clones fail to appear in such tables; in the studies checked, an unresolved V gene covers under half of the shortfall, and the cause of the remainder is unknown. That table is the source of V, J and clone size, and D and trimming were worked out from the DNA. For this sample there are about 94,000 clones; 75% to 90% appear just once. The ten largest clonotypes hold 4.5% to 5.5% of the sample.

The source of the sample is a study of glioma-infiltrating T cells after dendritic cell vaccination listed by TCRdb under 2016. Broadly, across the study: Of the 15 glioblastoma patients in the cohort, all drawn from Phase I and II dendritic cell vaccination trials, 9 were newly diagnosed and 6 had recurrent disease. Patients received autologous tumor lysate-pulsed dendritic cell vaccination between 2003 and 2012. The vaccine consisted of monocyte-derived dendritic cells cultured approximately seven days with IL-4 and GM-CSF, then pulsed overnight with autologous tumor lysate. Three intradermal dendritic cell vaccine injections were administered to patients at biweekly intervals in the arm below the axilla. In glioblastoma patients vaccinated with dendritic cells, deep sequencing of TCR beta CDR3 regions served to measure tumor-infiltrating lymphocyte content and to compare repertoires between tumor and blood. Survival after dendritic cell vaccination was correlated with TCR sequencing metrics, including TIL content and tumor-blood repertoire overlap.

What the authors observed across the whole study: TCR clonality showed no direct relationship with survival, which suggests that a diverse polyclonal response may matter. The cohort was small and heterogeneous, and full blood and tumor sets were available for few patients, with initial-recurrent tumor pairs available for even fewer patients. After dendritic cell vaccination, a higher estimated pretreatment TIL content predicted longer time to progression and longer overall survival. The three-group TCR overlap response model was described as speculative and requiring prospective validation.

Per the publication, the time point label means: after dendritic cell vaccination, including at tumor progression/relapse. To be selected, patients needed enough residual fresh-frozen tumor tissue and more than two years of available survival data. None of the glioblastoma patients carried an isocitrate dehydrogenase mutation, although molecular status otherwise varied. PBMC were collected before vaccination, two weeks after the third vaccination, and at tumor progression if progression occurred. Genomic DNA was extracted with the Qiagen DNeasy Blood extraction Kit. This TCR was recovered from a human donor with glioblastoma. Sample: blood, taken after dendritic cell vaccination.

CDR3 region: CASSPTRGDTEAFF. The sequence in DNA is TGTGCCAGCAGTCCCACCCGGGGGGACACTGAAGCTTTCTTT. This sequence uses TRBV2 and TRBJ1-1; possibly the D gene is TRBD1, per 5 matching bases. The CDR3 runs 14 residues from the cysteine to the phenylalanine. Of all the DNA, just the CDR3 is kept, 42 bases in frame from base 1. Sequences SNHLY (CDR1) and FYNNEI (CDR2) are obtained from the germline V gene. V is pared back by 5 bases and J by 3 bases, with 13 bases lying between the germline termini.